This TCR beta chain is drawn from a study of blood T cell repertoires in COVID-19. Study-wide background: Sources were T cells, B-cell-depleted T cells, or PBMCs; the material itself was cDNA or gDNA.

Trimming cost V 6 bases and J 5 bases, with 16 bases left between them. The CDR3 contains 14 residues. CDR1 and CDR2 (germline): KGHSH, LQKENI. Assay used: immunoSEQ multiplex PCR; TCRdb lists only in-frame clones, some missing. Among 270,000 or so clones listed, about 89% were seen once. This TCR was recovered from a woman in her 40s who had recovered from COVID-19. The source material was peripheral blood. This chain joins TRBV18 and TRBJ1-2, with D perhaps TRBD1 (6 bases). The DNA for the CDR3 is TGTGCCAGCTCCTCGGGACAAATCCTTTATGGCTACACCTTC. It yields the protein CASSSGQILYGYTF.